A single sample gave rise to the 14 T cell receptor beta chains below, sequenced in a study of T cells in Graves' hyperthyroidism and ophthalmopathy. Authors of the study amplified TCR beta CDR3 regions from RNA transcripts. HTBI primers drove first-round RT-PCR of the TCR CDR3. Using its own MiXCR run on the multiplex PCR reads, TCRdb lists one record per CDR3 protein. The table records 400,000 to 600,000 distinct CDR3 sequences, around 20% of them present only once. Source material: blood. The source is a man in his late teens or twenties with Graves' hyperthyroidism.

This clonotype has at least ten counts. This sequence joins TRBV19 and TRBJ1-1; D unclear. The CDR3 is 13 amino acids. Germline V lookup: CDR1 LNHDA, CDR2 SQIVND (reference sequence). V lost 6 bases, J lost 6 bases, and 14 bases lay in between. CDR3 sequence (DNA): TGTGCCAGTAGCCCCGCCCACGGGGCTGAAGCTTTCTTT. It specifies CASSPAHGAEAFF.

The table lists this clonotype with many counts. The rearrangement joins TRBV20-1 to TRBJ1-5; 9 positions match TRBD1. CDR3 length: 13 amino acids. Germline V lookup: CDR1 DFQATT, CDR2 SNEGSKA (reference sequence). Trimming took 5 bases from V and 7 from J; bases not matched to a gene: 6. The CDR3 nucleotides read TGCAGTGCTGGCGGGACAGGGTACCAGCCCCAGCATTTT. Translating it yields CSAGGTGYQPQHF.

This clonotype appeared many times. The chain combines TRBV30 with TRBJ1-1; D unresolved. This CDR3 is 12 amino acids long. The V gene's germline CDR1 is GTSNPN and CDR2 SVGIG (reference sequence). Between the trimmed V and J ends, which lost 0 bases and 7 bases, there was a span of 9 bases. CDR3 coding DNA: TGTGCCTGGAGTGTAAGGGTCGTTGAAGCTTTCTTT. Translated: CAWSVRVVEAFF.

This clonotype has ten or more counts. V is TRBV20-1 and J is TRBJ1-1; 7 bases align to TRBD1. CDR3 length: 14 amino acids. Germline V gene sequence: CDR1 DFQATT, CDR2 SNEGSKA (reference sequence). With 5 bases clipped from V and 4 bases from J, the junction kept 10 bases outside the gene matches. CDR3 sequence (DNA): TGCAGTGCTGGAAAGGGGGCAGGGGTCACTGAAGCTTTCTTT. Its protein is CSAGKGAGVTEAFF.

The rearrangement uses TRBV11-3 and TRBJ2-7, with a tentative D call TRBD1 (6 bases). The CDR3 contains 14 residues. Trimming took off 5 bases at V and 3 bases at J, with 14 bases between the two ends. Germline lookup yields CDR1 SGHNT and CDR2 YENEEA. The CDR3: CASSVRTAGYEQYF. CDR3 coding DNA: TGTGCCAGCAGCGTACGGACAGCAGGCTACGAGCAGTACTTC.

The rearrangement uses TRBV28 and TRBJ2-5, with TRBD1 matching over 7 bases. Germline V gene sequence: CDR1 MDHEN, CDR2 SYDVKM. This CDR3 is built from 16 residues. J was trimmed by 5 bases and V by 3 bases; bases with no gene match: 12. The CDR3: CASSFGTDLMGETQYF. The CDR3 region has the DNA TGTGCCAGCAGTTTCGGGACAGACCTGATGGGGGAGACCCAGTACTTC.

This clonotype has a count of ten or more. The chain uses TRBV7-3 and TRBJ1-1; D might be TRBD1 (6 bases). Germline-derived CDR1 and CDR2 are SGHTA and FQGTGA. Deletions cut 3 bases from V and 0 bases from J, with 14 bases between. The CDR3 sequence is 16 residues long. CDR3 sequence (DNA): TGTGCCAGCAGCTTGTCGATCGGGACACTGAACACTGAAGCTTTCTTT. Translating gives CASSLSIGTLNTEAFF.

This clonotype was observed many times. The chain combines TRBV19 with TRBJ2-7; unclear D gene. V lost 5 bases and J lost 0, with 17 bases in between. From germline, CDR1 is LNHDA and CDR2 SQIVND (reference sequence). This CDR3 spans 16 amino acids. This chain's CDR3 is CASSPLHRVVSYEQYF. The CDR3 DNA is TGTGCCAGTAGTCCTCTCCATAGGGTGGTCTCCTACGAGCAGTACTTC.

The J gene is TRBJ2-7, the V gene TRBV6-2 or TRBV6-3, with D maybe TRBD2 (6 bases). V shed 7 bases and J shed 4 bases, with 26 bases lying between them. Germline CDR1 is MNHEY and CDR2 is SVGEGT. The CDR3 has 17 residues. CDR3 amino acids: CASTYLRRDPLRYEQYF. CDR3 DNA sequence: TGTGCCAGCACCTACCTCAGGCGGGACCCACTCAGATACGAGCAGTACTTC.

A few counts support this clonotype. The V call is TRBV11-2, the J call TRBJ2-6; 7 bases align to TRBD2. This CDR3 has 16 amino acids. The trim removed 5 bases at V and 0 bases at J, leaving 4 bases unmatched. Germline CDR1 SGHAT, CDR2 FQNNGV. The CDR3 sequence: CASSPRGNSGANVLTF. CDR3 nucleotides: TGTGCCAGCAGCCCGCGGGGGAACTCTGGGGCCAACGTCCTGACTTTC.

This clonotype showed up many times. The J gene is TRBJ2-3, the V gene TRBV12-5; the D is unclear. This CDR3 is built from 11 residues. Germline CDR1 is LGHNT and CDR2 is FRNRAP. Trimming removed 2 bases at V and 6 bases at J, with 3 bases between. This CDR3 reads CASGLQDTQYF. The CDR3 region has the DNA TGTGCTAGTGGTTTGCAGGATACGCAGTATTTT.

This clonotype has a count of ten or more. The V call is TRBV2, the J call TRBJ1-2, with TRBD1 matching 7 bases. The V gene's germline CDR1 is SNHLY and CDR2 FYNNEI. This CDR3 is built from 14 residues. Trimming cost V 2 bases and J 4 bases; bases outside gene matches: 4. The CDR3 sequence is CASSETQGIYGYTF. In DNA form, the CDR3 reads TGTGCCAGCAGTGAAACACAGGGGATCTATGGCTACACCTTC. The full variable domain, with the rest looked up from reference TRBV2 and TRBJ1-2, is EPEVTQTPSHQVTQMGQEVILRCVPISNHLYFYWYRQILGQKVEFLVSFYNNEISEKSEIFDDQFSVERPDGSNFTLKIRSTKLEDSAMYFCASSETQGIYGYTFGSGTRLTVV.

The chain combines TRBV10-3 with TRBJ1-6, with 10 bases matching TRBD1. Germline V lookup: CDR1 ENHRY, CDR2 SYGVKD. The junction had 1 base not matched to a gene; V was cut back by 4 bases and J by 7 bases. The CDR3 totals 14 residues. The CDR3 sequence is CAISGGQGNSPLHF. The CDR3 DNA is TGTGCCATCAGTGGGGGACAGGGGAATTCACCCCTCCACTTT.

The table lists this clonotype with a few counts. This chain connects TRBV2 to TRBJ2-7, with D perhaps matching TRBD1 or TRBD2 (5 bases each). Trimming removed 0 bases from V and 2 bases from J, with 20 bases in between. This CDR3 has 18 residues. Germline CDR1 reads SNHLY; CDR2 reads FYNNEI. The CDR3 spells CASSEAPWLEGSTYEQYF. The CDR3, as DNA: TGTGCCAGCAGTGAAGCCCCGTGGTTAGAGGGGTCCACCTACGAGCAGTACTTC. The full variable domain, with the rest looked up from reference TRBV2 and TRBJ2-7, is EPEVTQTPSHQVTQMGQEVILRCVPISNHLYFYWYRQILGQKVEFLVSFYNNEISEKSEIFDDQFSVERPDGSNFTLKIRSTKLEDSAMYFCASSEAPWLEGSTYEQYFGPGTRLTVT.